One and the same sample provided the 26 T cell receptor beta chains below, sequenced in a study of T cell responses to AZD1222 COVID-19 vaccine. Method: immunoSEQ multiplex PCR; TCRdb's copy keeps in-frame clones and lacks some. Of about 67,000 clones listed, around 84% are singletons. The specimen was peripheral blood, collected on day 0 of AZD1222 vaccination. These receptors were taken from an adult in good health.

The chain is built from TRBV30 and TRBJ2-3; D unresolved. This CDR3 spans 12 amino acids. Germline V CDR1 and CDR2: GTSNPN, SVGIG (reference sequence). V was shortened by 4 bases and J by 6 bases, with 11 bases between the two germline ends. CDR3 loop: CAWTAQTDTQYF. The CDR3 nucleotides read TGTGCCTGGACAGCGCAGACGGATACGCAGTATTTT.

The chain is built from TRBV7-9 and TRBJ2-1, with TRBD2 as a possible D gene (6 bases). CDR1 and CDR2 from the germline V gene are SEHNR and FQNEAQ (reference sequence). The CDR3 extends over 16 amino acids. Trimming removed 1 base from V and 4 bases from J, with 14 bases in between. The CDR3 coding sequence is TGTGCCAGCAGCTTAGTCGGGTCAGCGGGTTACAATGAGCAGTTCTTC. Translated, it gives CASSLVGSAGYNEQFF.

The V and J genes are TRBV18 and TRBJ2-7; D ambiguous. V lost 2 bases and J 4 bases, leaving 21 bases between the germline ends. The CDR3 length is 17 residues. Germline V gives CDR1 KGHSH, CDR2 LQKENI. CDR3 bases: TGTGCCAGCTCACCAAGCGCCCAGACGTGGGTCAGATACGAGCAGTACTTC. Encoded protein: CASSPSAQTWVRYEQYF.

This chain links TRBV11-2 with TRBJ1-1; D possibly corresponds to TRBD1 (6 bases). Germline V CDR1 and CDR2: SGHAT, FQNNGV. There are 14 residues in the CDR3. V was cut by 3 bases and J by 4 bases, with 12 bases left in between. In DNA, the CDR3 is TGTGCCAGCAGCTTCCCAGGGGCTGGCACTGAAGCTTTCTTT. Encoded protein: CASSFPGAGTEAFF.

This clone was seen only once. The V call is TRBV7-6, the J call TRBJ2-2; TRBD2 matches at 7 bases. The germline V gene has CDR1 SGHVS and CDR2 FNYEAQ. The CDR3 has 16 residues. V lost 2 bases and J lost 4; bases outside the gene matches: 7. For the CDR3, the DNA is TGTGCCAGCAGCTTATCCCCGACTAGCCCCACCGGGGAGCTGTTTTTT. Encoded protein: CASSLSPTSPTGELFF.

This chain uses TRBV11-2 with TRBJ2-7; D not resolved. V gave up 4 bases and J gave up 3 bases, with 19 bases separating them. Germline V CDR1 and CDR2: SGHAT, FQNNGV. CDR3 length equals 16 residues. CDR3 in DNA: TGTGCCAGCAGCTCCGGCGTTGGAGAAAAAGACTACGAGCAGTACTTC. It codes for CASSSGVGEKDYEQYF.

CDR3 DNA: TGTGCCAGCAGTGACAGGACGCCAATCTATGGCTACACCTTC. The encoded protein is CASSDRTPIYGYTF. The chain is built from TRBV2 and TRBJ1-2; D not resolved. The V gene's germline CDR1 is SNHLY and CDR2 FYNNEI. The CDR3 length is 14 residues. V lost 3 bases, J lost 4 bases, and 12 bases lay in between.

The genes are TRBV7-9 and TRBJ2-7, with 8 positions matching TRBD2. Germline CDR1 is SEHNR and CDR2 is FQNEAQ (reference sequence). The CDR3 is 16 amino acids. With V trimmed by 5 bases and J by 1 base, 10 bases remained unmatched. The CDR3 DNA reads as TGTGCCAGCAGCCCCACGCGAGCGGGAGCGTCCTACGAGCAGTACTTC. This gives the protein CASSPTRAGASYEQYF.

This clone has just one count. The V gene is TRBV7-8, the J gene TRBJ2-5, with 11 bases that match TRBD2. The CDR3 runs 14 residues. Losses at the gene ends were 5 bases for V and 2 bases for J; bases not matched to a gene: 1. The germline CDR1 and CDR2 sequences are SGHVS and FQNEAQ. As DNA, the CDR3 is TGTGCCAGCAGCCCTAGCGGGGGGCAAGAGACCCAGTACTTC. It is translated as CASSPSGGQETQYF.

V gene TRBV11-1 combines with J gene TRBJ1-1; D call uncertain. The CDR3 extends over 13 amino acids. V gave up 1 base and J gave up 1 base, with 4 bases separating them. Germline-derived CDR1 and CDR2 are SGHAT and FQDESV (reference sequence). CDR3 region: CASSLGENTEAFF. CDR3 nucleotide sequence: TGTGCCAGCAGCTTAGGGGAGAACACTGAAGCTTTCTTT.

This clone was seen a single time. V usage is TRBV24-1 and J usage is TRBJ2-1; D is ambiguous. Germline V lookup: CDR1 KGHDR, CDR2 SFDVKD. V dropped 0 bases and J dropped 9 bases, with 14 bases sitting between them. This CDR3 is built from 15 residues. The CDR3 region is CATSDLRVSISEQFF. For the CDR3, the DNA is TGTGCCACCAGTGATTTGCGGGTTAGCATAAGTGAGCAGTTCTTC.

The genes are TRBV21-1 and TRBJ2-5. TRBV21-1 represents a pseudogene. This CDR3 is 13 amino acids long. This CDR3 reads CASKSWDQETQYF. CDR3 in DNA: TGTGCCAGCAAGTCCTGGGATCAAGAGACCCAGTACTTC.

The table lists this clone with a count of one. This rearrangement joins TRBV6-5 to TRBJ1-2; possibly TRBD1 for D (6 bases). Germline CDR1 reads MNHEY; CDR2 reads SVGAGI. The CDR3 is 11 amino acids. V was cut by 2 bases and J by 9 bases, with 7 bases left in between. CDR3 region: CASSYQGSYTF. DNA of the CDR3: TGTGCCAGCAGTTACCAGGGGAGCTACACCTTC.

This clone was found once. V is TRBV7-9 and J is TRBJ1-6, with a possible D match to TRBD1 (5 bases). The CDR3 spans 15 residues. V gave up 5 bases and J gave up 7 bases, with 15 bases separating them. Germline V gene lookup returns CDR1 SEHNR and CDR2 FQNEAQ (reference sequence). The CDR3: CASSARTGGNSPLHF. The CDR3 DNA reads TGTGCCAGCAGCGCACGGACGGGGGGAAATTCACCCCTCCACTTT.

DNA for the CDR3: TGCAGCGCGTCTAGGGGCGGGAGTTTATCGGGTGAGCAGTTCTTC. The encoded protein is CSASRGGSLSGEQFF. The V gene is TRBV29-1, the J gene TRBJ2-1, with 7 bases lining up with TRBD2. Losses at the gene ends were 7 bases for V and 9 bases for J; bases not matched to a gene: 18. The CDR3 runs 15 residues. Per germline, CDR1 SQVTM and CDR2 ANQGSEA.

The chain joins TRBV7-3 to TRBJ2-1; D is possibly TRBD2 (6 bases). Per germline, CDR1 SGHTA and CDR2 FQGTGA. V was shortened by 2 bases and J by 3 bases, with 11 bases between the two germline ends. CDR3 length: 15 amino acids. The CDR3 reads CASSLGGTFYNEQFF. CDR3 nucleotide sequence: TGTGCCAGCAGCTTAGGTGGGACTTTCTACAATGAGCAGTTCTTC.

The gene calls are TRBV11-2 and TRBJ2-7, with 7 nucleotides matching TRBD2. Trimming removed 5 bases from V and 0 bases from J; junction bases left unmatched: 10. The CDR3 has 16 residues. Per the germline V gene, CDR1 is SGHAT and CDR2 is FQNNGV. CDR3 residues: CASSPLARKTSYEQYF. CDR3 nucleotide sequence: TGTGCCAGCAGCCCACTAGCGCGCAAGACCTCCTACGAGCAGTACTTC.

V gene TRBV24-1 combines with J gene TRBJ1-5; 8 bases line up with TRBD1. V shed 5 bases and J 0 bases; nucleotides not matched to a gene: 11. The CDR3 runs to 18 residues. From germline, CDR1 is KGHDR and CDR2 SFDVKD. The CDR3 here is CATSAGTGSFFSNQPQHF. The CDR3 DNA reads TGTGCCACCAGTGCTGGGACAGGCTCTTTCTTTAGCAATCAGCCCCAGCATTTT.

V is TRBV5-1 and J is TRBJ2-7; 9 nucleotides line up with TRBD1. V lost 1 base and J lost 6; bases outside the gene matches: 8. This CDR3 has 15 residues. CDR1 is SGHRS, CDR2 YFSETQ, per germline. CDR3 DNA sequence: TGCGCCAGCAGCTTGACCGGGACAGGGATGGTCGAGCAGTACTTC. Encoded protein: CASSLTGTGMVEQYF.

The V call is TRBV2, the J call TRBJ1-5, with 9 bases that match TRBD1. This CDR3 region has 15 residues. V lost 5 bases to trimming and J lost 4 bases; unmatched junction nucleotides: 6. Germline V gene data show CDR1 as SNHLY and CDR2 as FYNNEI. CDR3 DNA sequence: TGTGCCAGCAGTAGGGACAGGGCCAGGAATCAGCCCCAGCATTTT. Translation: CASSRDRARNQPQHF. Based on the CDR3 plus reference TRBV2 and TRBJ1-5, the full variable domain is EPEVTQTPSHQVTQMGQEVILRCVPISNHLYFYWYRQILGQKVEFLVSFYNNEISEKSEIFDDQFSVERPDGSNFTLKIRSTKLEDSAMYFCASSRDRARNQPQHFGDGTRLSIL.

The rearrangement uses TRBV6-1 and TRBJ1-2; no clear D. The germline V gene has CDR1 MNHNS and CDR2 SASEGT. This CDR3 has 15 amino acids. Trimming shortened V by 1 base and J by 8 bases, and 17 bases separated the two germline ends. The CDR3 protein is CASSEEAAGGSGYTF. The CDR3 DNA is TGTGCCAGCAGTGAAGAGGCCGCCGGAGGGAGCGGCTACACCTTC.

The chain links TRBV27 to TRBJ2-1; TRBD2 might be the D (6 bases). Germline CDR1 and CDR2: MNHEY and SMNVEV (reference sequence). The CDR3 sequence is 14 residues long. The V gene lost 3 bases and the J gene lost 4 bases, with 10 bases spanning the gap. CDR3 nucleotide sequence: TGTGCCAGCAGTTTCGTGGCGGGATACAATGAGCAGTTCTTC. Translation gives CASSFVAGYNEQFF.

V gene TRBV18 combines with J gene TRBJ2-7, with 13 nucleotides matching TRBD2. Germline V gives CDR1 KGHSH, CDR2 LQKENI. V was pared by 0 bases and J by 1 base, with 0 bases of the junction left unmatched. The CDR3 consists of 16 residues. Written as DNA, the CDR3 is TGTGCCAGCTCACCACCGGGACTAGCGGGGTCCTACGAGCAGTACTTC. It translates to CASSPPGLAGSYEQYF.

The chain joins TRBV14 to TRBJ2-2, with 8 bases fitting TRBD1. Per the germline V gene, CDR1 is SGHDN and CDR2 is FVKESK. The CDR3 loop spans 16 amino acids. Trimming at V came to 1 base and at J to 13 bases, leaving 14 bases not matched to a gene. The CDR3 bases are TGTGCCAGCAGCCAAGTAATGGGACAGGCCTACCGGGGGCTGTTTTTT. It is translated as CASSQVMGQAYRGLFF.

In its sample, this clone was seen once. V and J are TRBV5-8 and TRBJ2-3; D is perhaps TRBD2 (5 bases). The V gene's germline CDR1 is SGHTS and CDR2 YDEGEE. V lost 3 bases and J lost 4, with 15 bases in between. This CDR3 is built from 15 residues. The CDR3 DNA reads TGTGCCAGCAGCTGGGAAAGGAGGACGTCAGATACGCAGTATTTT. Protein: CASSWERRTSDTQYF.

This clone was seen more than once but under ten times. This rearrangement joins TRBV6-5 to TRBJ1-5; no clear D gene. The CDR3 extends over 15 amino acids. Per germline, CDR1 MNHEY and CDR2 SVGAGI. V was trimmed by 7 bases and J by 7 bases, leaving 20 bases between them. The CDR3 DNA sequence: TGTGCCAGCATCGACGCGATAGAACGTCGACAGCCCCAGCATTTT. It yields the protein CASIDAIERRQPQHF.